Each of the 32 T cell receptor beta chains below was sequenced from the same sample in a study of T cell responses to AZD1222 COVID-19 vaccine (dated by TCRdb to about 2021). Interpreted using the paper, the time point label stands for: about 28 days (+/-7) after the second vaccine dose. The method was the immunoSEQ multiplex PCR assay. The source is immuneACCESS, and TCRdb retained only in-frame sequences with V and J called. Part of the clones is not carried over; for the studies checked, unresolved V genes explain less than half of this, and the remainder is unexplained. For this sample there are approximately 52,000 clones; roughly 87% appear just once. The ten largest clones represent approximately 2.5% of the sample. Sample: peripheral blood, taken 28 days after the second AZD1222 dose. Receptors originate from an adult who received the AZD1222 COVID-19 vaccine.

This clone has only one observation. V usage is TRBV5-4 and J usage is TRBJ2-2; possibly TRBD2 for D (5 bases). V was trimmed by 0 bases and J by 5 bases, leaving 11 bases between them. Germline CDR1 reads SGHNT; CDR2 reads YYREEE (reference sequence). This CDR3 contains 15 residues. DNA of the CDR3: TGTGCCAGCAGCTTGGACGGGGTTGGAACCGGGGAGCTGTTTTTT. Protein sequence: CASSLDGVGTGELFF.

The chain uses TRBV27 and TRBJ1-6; D is unclear. The ends were cut back, 7 bases at V and 6 bases at J, with 16 bases in the middle. Per germline, CDR1 MNHEY and CDR2 SMNVEV (reference sequence). The CDR3 extends over 15 amino acids. CDR3 in DNA: TGTGCCAGCATCCCTCACCGGGCGAGTAATTCACCCCTCCACTTT. This translates into CASIPHRASNSPLHF.

V usage is TRBV5-1 and J usage is TRBJ1-4, with TRBD1 as a possible D gene (6 bases). Germline V lookup: CDR1 SGHRS, CDR2 YFSETQ. The CDR3 runs to 15 residues. Trimming removed 1 base at V and 4 bases at J, with 11 bases between. CDR3 sequence reads: CASSLKGGFNEKLFF. CDR3 bases: TGCGCCAGCAGCTTGAAGGGGGGATTTAATGAAAAACTGTTTTTT.

This rearrangement joins TRBV5-4 to TRBJ1-2, with TRBD1 matching 8 bases. The germline gives CDR1 SGHNT, CDR2 YYREEE (reference sequence). CDR3 length: 16 amino acids. Trimming took 1 base from V and 4 from J; bases not matched to a gene: 9. The CDR3 spells CASSLPAGGPSYGYTF. CDR3 nucleotide sequence: TGTGCCAGCAGCTTGCCCGCAGGGGGCCCGAGCTATGGCTACACCTTC.

The J gene is TRBJ2-7, the V gene TRBV9; tentative D call: TRBD1 (5 bases). CDR1 and CDR2 from the germline V gene are SGDLS and YYNGEE. V lost 4 bases and J 2 bases, leaving 16 bases between the germline ends. This CDR3 region has 15 residues. The CDR3 loop reads CASSPRDGAAYEQYF. DNA for the CDR3: TGTGCCAGCAGCCCAAGGGATGGGGCCGCCTACGAGCAGTACTTC.

The rearrangement links TRBV18 to TRBJ1-1, with a tentative D call TRBD1 (6 bases). From germline, CDR1 is KGHSH and CDR2 LQKENI. CDR3 length: 15 amino acids. Trimming shortened V by 6 bases and J by 4 bases, and 18 bases separated the two germline ends. CDR3 sequence reads: CASSPEGGRATEAFF. The CDR3 region has the DNA TGTGCCAGCTCTCCGGAGGGGGGGCGGGCCACTGAAGCTTTCTTT. Supplemented by reference TRBV18 and TRBJ1-1, the full variable domain reads NAGVMQNPRHLVRRRGQEARLRCSPMKGHSHVYWYRQLPEEGLKFMVYLQKENIIDESGMPKERFSAEFPKEGPSILRIQQVVRGDSAAYFCASSPEGGRATEAFFGQGTRLTVV.

The V gene is TRBV11-2, the J gene TRBJ2-7; D is uncertain. Trimming removed 7 bases at V and 3 bases at J, with 22 bases between. This CDR3 comprises 16 residues. Germline loops: CDR1 SGHAT, CDR2 FQNNGV. The CDR3 loop reads CASTVGRAASVYEQYF. The CDR3 DNA is TGTGCCAGCACCGTAGGACGAGCAGCGAGCGTCTACGAGCAGTACTTC.

This sequence joins TRBV11-2 and TRBJ2-2; D gene uncertain. Trimming stripped 3 bases from V and 0 bases from J, with 2 bases between. CDR3 length equals 13 residues. In germline, CDR1 is SGHAT, CDR2 FQNNGV. The CDR3 sequence is CASSFPNTGELFF. CDR3 nucleotide sequence: TGTGCCAGCAGCTTCCCGAACACCGGGGAGCTGTTTTTT.

The chain combines TRBV2 with TRBJ1-1; perhaps TRBD1 as D (6 bases). The CDR3 length is 15 residues. Trimming took off 7 bases at V and 3 bases at J, with 18 bases between the two ends. Germline V gives CDR1 SNHLY, CDR2 FYNNEI. CDR3 coding DNA: TGTGCCAGCACCCCACAAGGGGGGGCTTACACTGAAGCTTTCTTT. It yields the protein CASTPQGGAYTEAFF.

This rearrangement joins TRBV24-1 to TRBJ2-2; either TRBD1 or TRBD2 may fit D (5 bases each). V gave up 3 bases and J gave up 4 bases, with 17 bases separating them. There are 17 residues in the CDR3. The germline gives CDR1 KGHDR, CDR2 SFDVKD. CDR3 amino acids: CATSDPQGVVGTGELFF. The CDR3 nucleotides read TGTGCCACCAGTGATCCGCAGGGAGTCGTGGGCACCGGGGAGCTGTTTTTT.

The chain has TRBV5-1 and TRBJ2-7; 7 positions match TRBD2. From germline, CDR1 is SGHRS and CDR2 YFSETQ. V shed 4 bases and J 2 bases; nucleotides not matched to a gene: 9. The CDR3 consists of 15 residues. The CDR3 here is CASSPSQAGAYEQYF. The CDR3 DNA is TGCGCCAGCAGCCCTTCCCAGGCGGGGGCCTACGAGCAGTACTTC.

This CDR3 is CASGGGRAFF. The CDR3 nucleotides read TGTGCCAGTGGTGGAGGTCGAGCTTTCTTT. This rearrangement joins TRBV19 to TRBJ1-1, with no clear D. CDR1 LNHDA and CDR2 SQIVND come from the germline V gene (reference sequence). With 8 bases removed from V and 10 bases from J, the gap between germline ends came to 11 bases. The CDR3 loop spans 10 amino acids.

The chain couples TRBV30 to TRBJ1-5; perhaps TRBD1 as D (5 bases). This CDR3 has 12 residues. Per germline, CDR1 GTSNPN and CDR2 SVGIG (reference sequence). V lost 0 bases and J 7 bases, leaving 7 bases between the germline ends. The CDR3 region is CAWSVRGQPQHF. CDR3 sequence (DNA): TGTGCCTGGAGTGTTAGGGGACAGCCCCAGCATTTT.

The chain combines TRBV27 with TRBJ2-7; no firm D call. This CDR3 has 12 residues. Germline CDR1 reads MNHEY; CDR2 reads SMNVEV (reference sequence). Between the trimmed V and J ends, which lost 5 bases and 1 base, there was a span of 6 bases. The CDR3 coding sequence is TGTGCCAGCAGTCCACCTTCCTACGAGCAGTACTTC. Translating it yields CASSPPSYEQYF.

This clone showed up just once. The J gene is TRBJ1-4, the V gene TRBV5-1, with D unclear. This CDR3 region has 15 residues. Trimming removed 0 bases from V and 3 bases from J, with 9 bases in between. Germline-derived CDR1 and CDR2 are SGHRS and YFSETQ. The CDR3 DNA reads as TGCGCCAGCAGCTTGGAACGGGGTGCTAATGAAAAACTGTTTTTT. It translates to CASSLERGANEKLFF. Full variable domain (missing parts from reference TRBV5-1 and TRBJ1-4): KAGVTQTPRYLIKTRGQQVTLSCSPISGHRSVSWYQQTPGQGLQFLFEYFSETQRNKGNFPGRFSGRQFSNSRSEMNVSTLELGDSALYLCASSLERGANEKLFFGSGTQLSVL.

The chain links TRBV5-1 to TRBJ1-2; TRBD1 matches 7 bases. With V trimmed by 0 bases and J by 4 bases, 3 bases remained unmatched. Germline V gene sequence: CDR1 SGHRS, CDR2 YFSETQ. The CDR3 is made up of 14 amino acids. The CDR3 here is CASSLEGAGYGYTF. CDR3 bases: TGCGCCAGCAGCTTGGAGGGGGCGGGCTATGGCTACACCTTC.

V gene TRBV3-1 (or the pseudogene TRBV3-2) combines with J gene TRBJ1-6; 10 positions agree with TRBD1. The germline V gene has CDR1 LGHDT and CDR2 YNNKEL (reference sequence). V lost 0 bases, J lost 0 bases, and 8 bases stayed unmatched. The CDR3 is made up of 20 amino acids. CDR3 coding DNA: TGTGCCAGCAGCCAAGATCCCGGGACAGGGGCCTTCTCCTATAATTCACCCCTCCACTTT. Encoded protein: CASSQDPGTGAFSYNSPLHF.

In its sample, this clone was seen once. This chain links TRBV10-3 with TRBJ2-3; possible D gene TRBD1, 5 bases. Looked up from germline, CDR1 is ENHRY and CDR2 is SYGVKD. CDR3 length equals 16 residues. The germline V and J ends were trimmed by 2 bases and 1 base, with 13 bases remaining between them. The CDR3 loop is CAISETPGPGTDTQYF. CDR3 sequence (DNA): TGTGCCATCAGTGAGACCCCAGGGCCGGGCACAGATACGCAGTATTTT.

The J gene is TRBJ2-1, the V gene TRBV7-9; the D is unclear. The germline CDR1 and CDR2 sequences are SEHNR and FQNEAQ (reference sequence). The CDR3 length is 14 residues. V lost 2 bases to trimming and J lost 2 bases, with 7 bases between them. CDR3 loop: CASSLTLTYNEQFF. CDR3 DNA: TGTGCCAGCAGCTTAACACTTACCTACAATGAGCAGTTCTTC.

The rearrangement joins TRBV30 to TRBJ1-1; D gene uncertain. Trimming left V 5 bases short and J 1 base short, with 14 bases between. This CDR3 is 14 amino acids long. Germline assignment: CDR1 GTSNPN and CDR2 SVGIG (reference sequence). This CDR3 is CAWSMGHGNTEAFF. As DNA, the CDR3 is TGTGCCTGGTCTATGGGCCATGGGAACACTGAAGCTTTCTTT.

The chain recombines TRBV28 with TRBJ2-7; no firm D call. Trimming shortened V by 3 bases and J by 5 bases, and 8 bases separated the two germline ends. The CDR3 spans 12 residues. CDR1 MDHEN and CDR2 SYDVKM come from the germline V gene. The CDR3: CASSFPSDEQYF. As DNA, the CDR3 is TGTGCCAGCAGTTTCCCCTCAGACGAGCAGTACTTC.

This sequence joins TRBV4-1 and TRBJ1-6; 8 positions agree with TRBD1. J lost 7 bases, V lost 0 bases, and 11 bases had no gene match. The V gene's germline CDR1 is MGHRA and CDR2 YSYEKL. The CDR3 is 18 residues long. The CDR3 region is CASSQDAQDRVGNSPLHF. DNA for the CDR3: TGCGCCAGCAGCCAAGATGCCCAGGACAGGGTTGGGAATTCACCCCTCCACTTT.

This clone was observed a handful of times. The V gene is TRBV7-3, the J gene TRBJ1-1; 9 nucleotides line up with TRBD1. The CDR3 has 14 amino acids. Looked up from germline, CDR1 is SGHTA and CDR2 is FQGTGA. J gave up 1 base and V 5 bases, and 2 bases lay outside the gene matches. This CDR3 reads CASSQGQGNTEAFF. CDR3 in DNA: TGTGCCAGCAGCCAGGGACAGGGGAACACTGAAGCTTTCTTT.

The chain joins TRBV10-3 to TRBJ2-2, with 7 bases aligning to TRBD2. J lost 4 bases, V lost 3 bases, and 5 bases had no gene match. The CDR3 is 15 residues long. Germline lookup yields CDR1 ENHRY and CDR2 SYGVKD. The CDR3 nucleotides are TGTGCCATCAGTGACCCGACTAGCACCACCGGGGAGCTGTTTTTT. Residues: CAISDPTSTTGELFF.

The rearrangement links TRBV3-1 (or the pseudogene TRBV3-2) to TRBJ1-3; a possible D gene is TRBD1 (5 bases). V was trimmed by 1 base and J by 0 bases, leaving 16 bases between them. The CDR3 length is 18 residues. Germline assignment: CDR1 LGHDT and CDR2 YNNKEL (reference sequence). CDR3 sequence reads: CASSQARGLSGSGNTIYF. CDR3 nucleotide sequence: TGTGCCAGCAGCCAAGCTCGGGGCCTGTCCGGCTCTGGAAACACCATATATTTT.

The chain recombines TRBV19 with TRBJ1-5; D is possibly TRBD1 (5 bases). Germline V lookup: CDR1 LNHDA, CDR2 SQIVND (reference sequence). The length of the CDR3 is 16 residues. Trimming left V 0 bases short and J 0 bases short, with 9 bases between. CDR3 in amino acids: CASSIEDSRSNQPQHF. In DNA form, the CDR3 reads TGTGCCAGTAGTATAGAAGACAGTCGTAGCAATCAGCCCCAGCATTTT.

This chain joins TRBV5-1 and TRBJ2-2; D unclear. Trimming stripped 0 bases from V and 7 bases from J, with 10 bases between. CDR3 size: 14 residues. Germline V lookup: CDR1 SGHRS, CDR2 YFSETQ. The CDR3 DNA reads TGCGCCAGCAGCTTGGGGCTAAGCAGCGGGGAGCTGTTTTTT. This codes for CASSLGLSSGELFF.

V gene TRBV20-1 combines with J gene TRBJ2-1; no clear D gene. Trimming left V 7 bases short and J 3 bases short, with 4 bases between. Germline V gives CDR1 DFQATT, CDR2 SNEGSKA (reference sequence). The CDR3 covers 10 residues. CDR3 sequence: CSVYYNEQFF. The DNA for the CDR3 is TGCAGTGTCTACTACAATGAGCAGTTCTTC.

The chain uses TRBV19 and TRBJ2-7; TRBD1 matches 8 bases. Looked up from germline, CDR1 is LNHDA and CDR2 is SQIVND (reference sequence). This CDR3 region has 14 residues. V dropped 3 bases and J dropped 7; count of bases not matched to a gene: 8. The CDR3 loop reads CASSIPTGAGEQYF. Written as DNA, the CDR3 is TGTGCCAGTAGTATCCCGACAGGGGCCGGGGAGCAGTACTTC.

The genes are TRBV2 and TRBJ2-7; D unclear. With 3 bases removed from V and 3 bases from J, the gap between germline ends came to 6 bases. The germline V gene has CDR1 SNHLY and CDR2 FYNNEI. The CDR3 covers 12 residues. CDR3 region: CASSDLGYEQYF. For the CDR3, the DNA is TGTGCCAGCAGTGACTTAGGCTACGAGCAGTACTTC.

The gene calls are TRBV9 and TRBJ2-1, with 13 bases aligning to TRBD2. J lost 12 bases, V lost 2 bases, and 14 bases had no gene match. Germline CDR1 SGDLS, CDR2 YYNGEE. CDR3 length equals 17 residues. The CDR3, as DNA: TGTGCCAGCAGCGTCTCCACTAGCGGGAGGGCCAATGGGGGGCAGTTCTTC. Encoded protein: CASSVSTSGRANGGQFF.

The chain links TRBV20-1 to TRBJ2-5; 8 bases line up with TRBD1. The junction had 5 bases not matched to a gene; V was cut back by 3 bases and J by 2 bases. The CDR3 consists of 14 residues. Germline CDR1 DFQATT, CDR2 SNEGSKA (reference sequence). This chain's CDR3 is CSASGRTGQETQYF. The CDR3 nucleotides are TGCAGTGCTAGTGGGCGGACAGGGCAAGAGACCCAGTACTTC.